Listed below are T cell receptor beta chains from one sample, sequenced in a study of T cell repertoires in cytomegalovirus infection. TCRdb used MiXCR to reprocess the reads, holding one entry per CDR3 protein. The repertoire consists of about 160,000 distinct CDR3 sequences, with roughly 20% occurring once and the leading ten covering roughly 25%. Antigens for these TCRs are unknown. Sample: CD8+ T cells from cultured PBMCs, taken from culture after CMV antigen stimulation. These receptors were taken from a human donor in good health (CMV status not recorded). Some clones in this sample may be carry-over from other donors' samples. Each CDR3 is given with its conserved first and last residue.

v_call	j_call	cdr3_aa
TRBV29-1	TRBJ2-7	CSVEIPDSTYEQYF
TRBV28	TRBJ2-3	CASSLTGGFFADTQYF
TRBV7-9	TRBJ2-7	CASSSGLNEQYF
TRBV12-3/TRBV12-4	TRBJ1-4	CASSLRVTNEKLFF
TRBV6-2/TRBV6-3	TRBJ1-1	CASSYHQVEGWNTEAFF
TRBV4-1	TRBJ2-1	CASSHTTSGGLNEQFF
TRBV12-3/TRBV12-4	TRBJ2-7	CASRRTGDPYEQYF
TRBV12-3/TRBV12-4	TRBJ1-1	CASSLRGENTEAFF
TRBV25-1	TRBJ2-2	CASSVVGNTGELFF
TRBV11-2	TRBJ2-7	CAAGQSSYEQYF
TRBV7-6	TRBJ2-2	CASSYDRGRDTGELFF
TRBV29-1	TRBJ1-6	CSVRGLDNSPLHF
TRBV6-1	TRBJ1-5	CATRIRQGVNQPQHF
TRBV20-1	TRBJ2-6	CSASGVGGGSGANVLTF
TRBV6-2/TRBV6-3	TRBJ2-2	CASREGLAYTGELFF
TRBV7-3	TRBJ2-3	CASSSGQGTDTQYF
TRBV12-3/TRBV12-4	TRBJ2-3	CASLGGSDTDTQYF
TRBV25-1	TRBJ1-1	CASSEVGDWNTEAFF
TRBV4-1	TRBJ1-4	CASSPLGTNEKLFF
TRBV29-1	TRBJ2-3	CSVLTYQFTTSGLTDTQYF
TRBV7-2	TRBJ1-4	CASSFTTNEKLFF
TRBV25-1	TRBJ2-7	CAINPGGARFYEQYF
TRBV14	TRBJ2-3	CASSQGSSRADTQYF
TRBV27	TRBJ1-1	CASSLRGEAFF
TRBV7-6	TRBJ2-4	CASSPGGGLAKNIQYF
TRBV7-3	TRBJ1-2	CASSASGSNYGYTF
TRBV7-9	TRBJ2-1	CASSFSSLEQFF
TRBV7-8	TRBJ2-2	CASSLGGGKTGELFF
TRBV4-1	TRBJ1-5	CASSQSGQGGNQPQHF
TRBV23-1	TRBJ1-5	CASSPLTSLNQPQHF
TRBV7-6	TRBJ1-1	CASSPRPTGTEAFF
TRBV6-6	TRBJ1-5	CASSHYREIDQPQHF
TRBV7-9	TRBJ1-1	CASSESGGTNTEAFF
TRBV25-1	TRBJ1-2	CASSENYRGLNYGYTF
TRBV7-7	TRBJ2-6	CASSLDRSGANVLTF
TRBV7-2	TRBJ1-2	CASIEGNGYTF
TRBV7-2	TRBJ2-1	CASSLEGAGGLFEQFF